A selection of T cell receptor beta chains follows, all from one sample in a study of cytomegalovirus exposure and HLA in healthy donors. The method was immunoSEQ multiplex PCR; TCRdb's version includes in-frame clones alone and lacks a portion of them. This table holds 82,000 or so clones, about 9.5% found once. The sequenced material came from PBMCs. These receptors all come from a man between 60 and 75 years old in good health and CMV-seropositive. CDR3s leave out the opening cysteine and the closing phenylalanine or tryptophan.

j_gene | v_gene | CDR3aa
TRBJ2-1 | TRBV6-5 | ASSPGVDEQF
TRBJ1-1 | TRBV6-1 | ASIVHPNTEAF
TRBJ2-1 | TRBV11-3 | ASSLGLAGSYNEQF
TRBJ1-6 | TRBV5-1 | ASSTGQIYNSPLH
TRBJ2-7 | TRBV2 | ASSEPDEQY
TRBJ2-1 | TRBV11-2 | ASSTISTQF
TRBJ2-1 | TRBV5-1 | ASTFGTGLINEQF
TRBJ2-1 | TRBV5-1 | ASSLLGGRASDEQF
TRBJ1-2 | TRBV7-2 | ASQVGSWGGGYT
TRBJ2-7 | TRBV28 | ASKLLPGSSYEQY
TRBJ1-5 | TRBV6-6 | ASSYEINQPQH
TRBJ1-5 | TRBV28 | ASSFRDRKNQPQH
TRBJ2-1 | TRBV28 | ASSLRGLAGAREQF
TRBJ2-7 | TRBV10-3 | AITEPGYEQY
TRBJ2-1 | TRBV15 | ATSRDDRGTYNEQF
TRBJ2-3 | TRBV7-3 | ASSLWGQGVTDTQY
TRBJ2-2 | TRBV6-5 | ASSYPGQPTGELF
TRBJ2-7 | TRBV2 | ASSPGTGGTYEQY
TRBJ1-3 | TRBV6-1 | ASSERTGAGNTIY
TRBJ2-3 | TRBV9 | ASSGGLAGGVDTQY
TRBJ2-1 | TRBV7-9 | ASSLLAGETEQF
TRBJ1-4 | TRBV28 | AIRGNEKLF
TRBJ2-7 | TRBV11-2 | ASSLAIRAPREQY
TRBJ2-5 | TRBV9 | ASSSAGQETQY